The 14 T cell receptor beta chains given below trace back to one sample, sequenced in a study of cytotoxic CD8 clonotypes in ibrutinib-treated CLL. The method was immunoSEQ multiplex PCR; TCRdb's version includes in-frame clones alone and lacks a portion of them. The sample lists about 39,000 clones; about 65% were seen once. Sequenced here: PBMCs, sampled at disease progression, from a patient treated with ibrutinib. Receptors were obtained from a human donor with chronic lymphocytic leukemia.

About this clone: This CDR3 is also generated by other DNA sequences in the sample. The rearrangement links TRBV7-3 to TRBJ2-3; TRBD2 matches 12 bases. Germline V gives CDR1 SGHTA, CDR2 FQGTGA. The CDR3 contains 16 residues. V lost 5 bases, J lost 3 bases, and 6 bases stayed unmatched. The CDR3 DNA is TGTGCCAGCAGCATAGGAACTAGCGGGAGGACAGATACGCAGTATTTT. Amino acids: CASSIGTSGRTDTQYF.

The J gene is TRBJ1-2, the V gene TRBV27; D is undetermined. CDR1 is MNHEY, CDR2 SMNVEV, per germline (reference sequence). CDR3 length: 14 amino acids. Trimming pared 8 bases from V and 4 bases from J, leaving 17 bases between. CDR3 in DNA: TGTGCCAGCGGCTTAACTTTCGGGCCCTATGGCTACACCTTC. It encodes CASGLTFGPYGYTF.

J is TRBJ1-1 and V is TRBV7-8; the D gene is possibly TRBD1 (6 bases). The V gene's germline CDR1 is SGHVS and CDR2 FQNEAQ. Trimming stripped 5 bases from V and 1 base from J, with 8 bases between. CDR3 length: 13 amino acids. In DNA, the CDR3 is TGTGCCAGCAGCCAGGGGAGGAACACTGAAGCTTTCTTT. The encoded protein is CASSQGRNTEAFF.

The chain links TRBV2 to TRBJ1-1, with D uncertain. CDR1 and CDR2 from the germline V gene are SNHLY and FYNNEI. Trimming left V 8 bases short and J 1 base short, with 11 bases between. CDR3 size: 13 residues. CDR3 bases: TGTGCCAGCGGACGATGGGGGAACACTGAAGCTTTCTTT. It yields the protein CASGRWGNTEAFF.

The chain links TRBV7-6 to TRBJ1-1; TRBD1 agrees at 7 bases. The CDR3 runs 14 residues. Germline assignment: CDR1 SGHVS and CDR2 FNYEAQ. With V trimmed by 5 bases and J by 2 bases, 5 bases remained unmatched. The CDR3, as DNA: TGTGCCAGCAGCCCGACAGGGCTCAACACTGAAGCTTTCTTT. Translation: CASSPTGLNTEAFF.

This clone was seen a single time. The rearrangement links TRBV10-3 to TRBJ2-3; possible D gene TRBD2, 5 bases. This CDR3 region has 14 residues. Germline CDR1 and CDR2: ENHRY and SYGVKD. Trimming took 1 base from V and 6 from J, leaving 11 bases between them. The CDR3 reads CAISEFRGADTQYF. In DNA, the CDR3 is TGTGCCATCAGTGAGTTTCGGGGTGCGGATACGCAGTATTTT.

The chain combines TRBV19 with TRBJ1-1; a possible D gene is TRBD1 (5 bases). Germline lookup yields CDR1 LNHDA and CDR2 SQIVND (reference sequence). This CDR3 contains 14 residues. V lost 3 bases and J 1 base, leaving 9 bases between the germline ends. This CDR3 is CASSIAGTNTEAFF. CDR3 DNA sequence: TGTGCCAGTAGTATTGCAGGGACGAACACTGAAGCTTTCTTT.

The genes are TRBV2 and TRBJ2-3; unclear D gene. This CDR3 has 13 residues. The V end lost 4 bases, the J end lost 4 bases, and 9 bases lay between the germline ends. Germline CDR1 reads SNHLY; CDR2 reads FYNNEI. CDR3 amino acids: CASSVGSADTQYF. As DNA, the CDR3 is TGTGCCAGCAGTGTGGGCTCTGCAGATACGCAGTATTTT.

The chain has TRBV9 and TRBJ2-7; 10 nucleotides match TRBD1. The CDR3 contains 15 residues. Per germline, CDR1 SGDLS and CDR2 YYNGEE. V lost 0 bases, J lost 3 bases, and 3 bases stayed unmatched. CDR3 residues: CASSVGWDRGYEQYF. The CDR3 DNA sequence: TGTGCCAGCAGCGTAGGTTGGGACAGGGGCTACGAGCAGTACTTC.

This clone appeared a few times. The V and J genes are TRBV27 and TRBJ1-6; 7 positions agree with TRBD1. V shed 5 bases, J shed 8 bases, and the junction held 12 bases outside the gene matches. CDR3 size: 16 residues. CDR1 and CDR2 from the germline V gene are MNHEY and SMNVEV (reference sequence). CDR3 residues: CASSLTHRGSDSPLHF. The DNA for the CDR3 is TGTGCCAGCAGTCTCACCCACAGGGGATCGGATTCACCCCTCCACTTT.

The chain links TRBV27 to TRBJ2-7; perhaps TRBD2 as D (5 bases). This CDR3 region has 15 residues. The germline V gene encodes CDR1 MNHEY and CDR2 SMNVEV (reference sequence). Deletions cut 3 bases from V and 0 bases from J, with 12 bases between. CDR3 in amino acids: CASSFEGPSSYEQYF. The DNA for the CDR3 is TGTGCCAGCAGTTTTGAGGGCCCGAGCTCCTACGAGCAGTACTTC.

This rearrangement joins TRBV5-1 to TRBJ1-2; 11 nucleotides agree with TRBD1. CDR1 is SGHRS and CDR2 is YFSETQ in the germline V gene. CDR3 length equals 15 residues. With V trimmed by 2 bases and J by 4 bases, 4 bases remained unmatched. This chain's CDR3 is CASSLGQGASYGYTF. The CDR3 DNA follows: TGCGCCAGCAGCTTAGGACAGGGGGCGAGCTATGGCTACACCTTC.

This clone was counted only a few times. The gene calls are TRBV10-3 and TRBJ2-7; TRBD1 aligns across 11 bases. Unmatched junction bases numbered 6, after V lost 11 bases and J lost 0 bases. The V gene's germline CDR1 is ENHRY and CDR2 SYGVKD. The CDR3 is 14 amino acids. The CDR3 reads CAVKGTGGSYEQYF. The CDR3 DNA reads as TGTGCCGTCAAGGGGACAGGGGGCTCCTACGAGCAGTACTTC.

In this sample, this clone turned up a few times. The chain carries TRBV6-1 and TRBJ1-4; no reliable D call. The CDR3 spans 11 residues. The germline V and J ends were trimmed by 6 bases and 4 bases, with 3 bases remaining between them. Germline V CDR1 and CDR2: MNHNS, SASEGT. The CDR3 DNA follows: TGTGCCAGCAGACTTAATGAAAAACTGTTTTTT. Encoded protein: CASRLNEKLFF.